This T cell receptor gamma chain was captured in a study of γδ T cells in repeated Plasmodium falciparum infection. Bulk repertoires came from Vgamma9/Vdelta2+ or Vdelta2-negative gammadelta T cells flow-sorted from PBMC. The CDR3 has 14 residues. The ends lost 0 bases at V and 7 bases at J; junction bases unmatched: 9. Germline V lookup: CDR1 GITISATS, CDR2 ISYDGTV (reference sequence). TCRdb called clones anew from the multiplex PCR reads with CATT. The table has about 15,000 gamma-chain clones, roughly 1.5% seen once. This clone came up many times. Given a far larger clone just one base away, this is likely a sequencing read error. The identical CDR3 is also encoded by other nucleotide sequences in the sample.

The V gene is TRGV9, the J gene TRGJ1 or TRGJ2. The J gene is absent in TCRdb and was assigned here via DNA matching to germline. Material: gamma-delta T cells from blood. The clonotype was recovered from a pool of human donors (malaria-infected and uninfected, not separated). This CDR3 reads CALWEVQGGYKKLF. In DNA, the CDR3 is TGTGCCTTGTGGGAGGTGCAAGGGGGGTATAAGAAACTCTTT.